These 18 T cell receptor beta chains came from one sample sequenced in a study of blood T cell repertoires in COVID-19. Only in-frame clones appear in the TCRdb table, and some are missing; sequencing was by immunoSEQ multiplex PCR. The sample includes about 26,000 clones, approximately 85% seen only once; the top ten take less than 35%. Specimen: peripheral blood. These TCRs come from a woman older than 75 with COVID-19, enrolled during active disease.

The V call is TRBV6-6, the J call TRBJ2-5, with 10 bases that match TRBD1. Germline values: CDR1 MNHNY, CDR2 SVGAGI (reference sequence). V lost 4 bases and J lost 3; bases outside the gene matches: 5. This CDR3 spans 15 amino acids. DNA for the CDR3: TGTGCCAGCAGTTTTGGGACAGGGGAGGAAGAGACCCAGTACTTC. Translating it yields CASSFGTGEEETQYF.

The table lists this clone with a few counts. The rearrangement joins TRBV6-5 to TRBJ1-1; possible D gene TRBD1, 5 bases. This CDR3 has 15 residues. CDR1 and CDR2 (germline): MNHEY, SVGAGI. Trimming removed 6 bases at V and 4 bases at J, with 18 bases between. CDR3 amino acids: CASRTMGLQGTEAFF. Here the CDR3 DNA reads TGTGCCAGCAGGACTATGGGACTCCAGGGCACTGAAGCTTTCTTT.

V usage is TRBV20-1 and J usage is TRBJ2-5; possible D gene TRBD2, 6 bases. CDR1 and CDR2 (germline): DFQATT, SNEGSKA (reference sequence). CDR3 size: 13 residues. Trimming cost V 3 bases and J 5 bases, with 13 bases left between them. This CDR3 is CSASGGLDETQYF. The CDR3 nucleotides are TGCAGTGCTAGTGGGGGACTGGATGAGACCCAGTACTTC.

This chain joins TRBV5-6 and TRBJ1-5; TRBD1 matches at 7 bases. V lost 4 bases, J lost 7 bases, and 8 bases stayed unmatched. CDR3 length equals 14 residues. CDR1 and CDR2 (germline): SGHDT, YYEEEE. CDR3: CASSKGQREQPQHF. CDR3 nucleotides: TGTGCCAGCAGCAAGGGACAGAGAGAACAGCCCCAGCATTTT.

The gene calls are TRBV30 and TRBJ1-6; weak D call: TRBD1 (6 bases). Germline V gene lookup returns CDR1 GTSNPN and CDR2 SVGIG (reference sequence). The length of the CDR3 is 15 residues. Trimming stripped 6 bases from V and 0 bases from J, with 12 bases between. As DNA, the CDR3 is TGTGCCTGCCAAAGGGGGGGCTCCTATAATTCACCCCTCCACTTT. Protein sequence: CACQRGGSYNSPLHF.

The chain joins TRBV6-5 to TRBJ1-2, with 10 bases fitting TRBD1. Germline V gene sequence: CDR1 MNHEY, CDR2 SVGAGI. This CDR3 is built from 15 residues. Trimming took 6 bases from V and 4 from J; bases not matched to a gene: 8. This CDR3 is CASSRDRGPTYGYTF. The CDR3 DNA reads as TGTGCCAGCAGCCGCGACAGGGGGCCCACCTATGGCTACACCTTC.

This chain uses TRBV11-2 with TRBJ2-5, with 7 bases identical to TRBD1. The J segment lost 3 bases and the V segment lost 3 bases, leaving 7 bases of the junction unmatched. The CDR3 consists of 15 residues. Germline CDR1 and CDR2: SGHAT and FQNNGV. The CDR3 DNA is TGTGCCAGCAGCTTGCTGGGGACAGTTAAAGAGACCCAGTACTTC. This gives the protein CASSLLGTVKETQYF. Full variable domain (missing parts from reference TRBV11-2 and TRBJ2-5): EAGVAQSPRYKIIEKRQSVAFWCNPISGHATLYWYQQILGQGPKLLIQFQNNGVVDDSQLPKDRFSAERLKGVDSTLKIQPAKLEDSAVYLCASSLLGTVKETQYFGPGTRLLVL.

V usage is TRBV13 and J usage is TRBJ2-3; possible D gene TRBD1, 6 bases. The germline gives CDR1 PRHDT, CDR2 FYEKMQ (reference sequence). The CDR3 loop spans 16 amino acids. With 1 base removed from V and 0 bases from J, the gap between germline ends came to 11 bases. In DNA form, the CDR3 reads TGTGCCAGCAGCTTAGAGGACAGACCTAGCACAGATACGCAGTATTTT. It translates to CASSLEDRPSTDTQYF. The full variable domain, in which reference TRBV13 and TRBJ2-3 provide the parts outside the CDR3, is AAGVIQSPRHLIKEKRETATLKCYPIPRHDTVYWYQQGPGQDPQFLISFYEKMQSDKGSIPDRFSAQQFSDYHSELNMSSLELGDSALYFCASSLEDRPSTDTQYFGPGTRLTVL.

CDR3 DNA sequence: TGTGCCAGCAGCGTAGACAGGGGGGAAACCTACAATGAGCAGTTCTTC. Translation: CASSVDRGETYNEQFF. The chain has TRBV5-6 and TRBJ2-1; 9 bases are shared with TRBD1. The CDR3 totals 16 residues. In germline, CDR1 is SGHDT, CDR2 YYEEEE. V trimming: 4 bases; J trimming: 2 bases; junction bases outside the gene matches: 7.

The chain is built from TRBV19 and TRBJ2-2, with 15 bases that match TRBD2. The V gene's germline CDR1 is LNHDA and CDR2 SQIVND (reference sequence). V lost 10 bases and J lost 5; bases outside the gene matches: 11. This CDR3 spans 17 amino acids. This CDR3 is CATSRTSGGALTGELFF. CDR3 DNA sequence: TGTGCCACAAGCAGGACTAGCGGGGGGGCCTTAACCGGGGAGCTGTTTTTT.

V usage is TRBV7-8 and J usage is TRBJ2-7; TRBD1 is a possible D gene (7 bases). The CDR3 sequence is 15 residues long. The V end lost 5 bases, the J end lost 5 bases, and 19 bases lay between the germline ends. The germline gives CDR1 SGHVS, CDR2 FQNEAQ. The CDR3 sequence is CASSSIQGRWDEQYF. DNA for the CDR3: TGTGCCAGCAGCAGCATACAGGGGAGGTGGGACGAGCAGTACTTC.

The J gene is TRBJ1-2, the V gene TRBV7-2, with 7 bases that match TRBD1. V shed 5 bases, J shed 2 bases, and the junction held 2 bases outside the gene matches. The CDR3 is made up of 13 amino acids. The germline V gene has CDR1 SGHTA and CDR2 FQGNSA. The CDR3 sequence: CASSLRGNYGYTF. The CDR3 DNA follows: TGTGCCAGCAGCCTCAGGGGGAACTATGGCTACACCTTC.

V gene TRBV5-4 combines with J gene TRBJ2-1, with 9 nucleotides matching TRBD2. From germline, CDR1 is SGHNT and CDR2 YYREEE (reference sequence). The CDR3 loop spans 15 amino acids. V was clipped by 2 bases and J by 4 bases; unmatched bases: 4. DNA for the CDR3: TGTGCCAGCAGCTTAAGCGGGGGGCCTTACAATGAGCAGTTCTTC. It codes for CASSLSGGPYNEQFF.

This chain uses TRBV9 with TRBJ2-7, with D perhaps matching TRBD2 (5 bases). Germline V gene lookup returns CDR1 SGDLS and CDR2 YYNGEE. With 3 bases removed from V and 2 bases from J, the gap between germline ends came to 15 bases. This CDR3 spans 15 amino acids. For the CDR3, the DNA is TGTGCCAGCAGCGCATCATCAAACGGGGCCTACGAGCAGTACTTC. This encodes CASSASSNGAYEQYF.

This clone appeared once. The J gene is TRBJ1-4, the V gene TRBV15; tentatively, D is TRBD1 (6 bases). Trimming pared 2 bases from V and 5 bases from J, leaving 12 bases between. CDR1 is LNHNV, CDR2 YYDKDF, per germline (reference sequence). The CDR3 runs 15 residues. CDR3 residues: CATSRFGGPNEKLFF. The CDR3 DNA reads TGTGCCACCAGCAGATTCGGGGGGCCCAATGAAAAACTGTTTTTT. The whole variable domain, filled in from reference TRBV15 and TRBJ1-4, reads DAMVIQNPRYQVTQFGKPVTLSCSQTLNHNVMYWYQQKSSQAPKLLFHYYDKDFNNEADTPDNFQSRRPNTSFCFLDIRSPGLGDTAMYLCATSRFGGPNEKLFFGSGTQLSVL.

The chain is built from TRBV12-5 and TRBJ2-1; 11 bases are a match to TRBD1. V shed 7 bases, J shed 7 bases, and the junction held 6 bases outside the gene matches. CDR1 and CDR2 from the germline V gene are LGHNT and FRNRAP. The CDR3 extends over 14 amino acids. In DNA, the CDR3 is TGTGCTAGTGCGGACAGGGGGCTGGGGAATGAGCAGTTCTTC. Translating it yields CASADRGLGNEQFF.

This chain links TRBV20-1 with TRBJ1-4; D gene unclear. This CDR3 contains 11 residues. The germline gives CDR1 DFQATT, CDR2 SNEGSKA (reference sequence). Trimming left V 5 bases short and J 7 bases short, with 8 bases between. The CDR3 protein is CSASYSEKLFF. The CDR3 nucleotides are TGCAGTGCTTCTTATAGTGAAAAACTGTTTTTT.

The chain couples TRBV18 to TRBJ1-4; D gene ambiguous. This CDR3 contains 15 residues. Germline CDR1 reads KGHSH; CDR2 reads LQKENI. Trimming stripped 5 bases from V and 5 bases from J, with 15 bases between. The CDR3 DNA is TGTGCCAGCTCAGAAACCACGGGGTTAAATGAAAAACTGTTTTTT. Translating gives CASSETTGLNEKLFF.